What follows are 3 T cell receptor beta chains derived from one specimen sequenced in a study of CXCR3-negative and CXCR3-positive naive CD8 T cells (dated by TCRdb to between 2018 and 2021). These receptors have no known antigen. TCRdb records NextSeq 550 as the sequencer. The Human TCR Profiling Kit (MiLaboratory) was used to prepare UMI-labeled 5' RACE TRB cDNA libraries. Once TCRdb had reprocessed the reads, it stored one entry per CDR3 protein sequence and supplied no DNA. This sample's records show around 120,000 distinct CDR3 sequences. In total, the top ten clones hold about 0.62% of the sample. Here is what the overall study found, with its caveats: Compared with CXCR3-negative naive cells, CXCR3-positive naive cells had TRB CDR3s with higher hydrophobicity (lower Kidera factor 4), lower energy, and higher strength and volume indices.

The sequencing sample was made of naive CXCR3+ CD8+ T cells from blood. This specimen's cell subset or site label, interpreted: CD45RO-CCR7+CD27+CD95- naive CD8+ T cells expressing CXCR3 (TNR3+). These TCRs come from a human donor in good health. Some clones in this sample may be carry-over from other donors' samples.

The chain couples TRBV10-3 to TRBJ1-5; TCRdb designates TRBD1, a call that cannot be tested without DNA. Germline V gene sequence: CDR1 ENHRY, CDR2 SYGVKD. CDR3 length: 15 amino acids. This CDR3 reads CAIRAGTASNQPQHF.

The rearrangement joins TRBV5-1 to TRBJ1-1; TCRdb's D call, TRBD1, is unchecked because there is no DNA. Looked up from germline, CDR1 is SGHRS and CDR2 is YFSETQ. The CDR3 is made up of 12 amino acids. The CDR3 spells CATTGSSAEAFF.

The rearrangement links TRBV11-3 to TRBJ1-1; TCRdb outputs TRBD1, but without DNA this stays unchecked. Germline values: CDR1 SGHNT, CDR2 YENEEA. The CDR3 totals 13 residues. The CDR3 sequence is CASSLGGVTEAFF.